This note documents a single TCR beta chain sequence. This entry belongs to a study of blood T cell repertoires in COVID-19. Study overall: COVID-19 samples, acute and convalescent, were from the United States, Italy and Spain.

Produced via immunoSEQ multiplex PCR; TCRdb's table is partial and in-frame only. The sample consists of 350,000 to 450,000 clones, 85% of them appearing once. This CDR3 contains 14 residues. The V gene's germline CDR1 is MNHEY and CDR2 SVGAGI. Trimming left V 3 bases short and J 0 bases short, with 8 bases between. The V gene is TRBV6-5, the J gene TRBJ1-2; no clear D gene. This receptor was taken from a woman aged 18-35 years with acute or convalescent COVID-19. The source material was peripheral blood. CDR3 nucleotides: TGTGCCAGCAGTTATTCGCAGGCTAACTATGGCTACACCTTC. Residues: CASSYSQANYGYTF.